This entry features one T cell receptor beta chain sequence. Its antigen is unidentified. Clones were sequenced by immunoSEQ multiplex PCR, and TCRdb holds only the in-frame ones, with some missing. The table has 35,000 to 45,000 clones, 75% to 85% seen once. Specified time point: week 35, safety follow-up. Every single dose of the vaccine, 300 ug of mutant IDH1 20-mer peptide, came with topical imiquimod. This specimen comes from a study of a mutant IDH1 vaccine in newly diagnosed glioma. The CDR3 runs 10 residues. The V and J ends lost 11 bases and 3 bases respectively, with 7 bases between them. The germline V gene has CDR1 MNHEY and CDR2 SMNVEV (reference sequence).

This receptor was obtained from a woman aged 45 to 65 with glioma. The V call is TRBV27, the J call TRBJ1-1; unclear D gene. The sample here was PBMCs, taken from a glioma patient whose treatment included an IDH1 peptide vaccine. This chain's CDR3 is CAAGDTEAFF. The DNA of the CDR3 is TGTGCCGCGGGAGACACTGAAGCTTTCTTT.